What follows are 32 T cell receptor beta chains derived from one specimen sequenced in a study of early T cells in non-severe SARS-CoV-2 infection. TCRdb re-analysed the 5' RACE reads in MiXCR, keeping a single row per CDR3 protein. The table records roughly 29,000 distinct CDR3 sequences, about 4.2% of them present only once. Sample: whole blood. The receptors shown here come from an adult who was a healthcare worker with PCR-confirmed SARS-CoV-2 infection or an uninfected control (not recorded which).

J is TRBJ2-3 and V is TRBV12-3 or TRBV12-4, with TRBD2 matching 7 bases. The CDR3 contains 18 residues. The V segment lost 6 bases and the J segment 3 bases; nucleotides outside the gene matches: 18. CDR3 nucleotide sequence: TGTGCCAGCAGCGCAAGTCGAACGGGGAGGGCCGGGACAGATACGCAGTATTTT. It is translated as CASSASRTGRAGTDTQYF.

The chain has TRBV7-6 and TRBJ2-7, with D unclear. Trimming left V 5 bases short and J 2 bases short, with 10 bases between. Germline V gene sequence: CDR1 SGHVS, CDR2 FNYEAQ. The CDR3 is made up of 13 amino acids. The CDR3 DNA reads as TGTGCCAGCAGCCGTGACGGCACCTACGAGCAGTACTTC. Protein sequence: CASSRDGTYEQYF.

This clonotype was counted ten times or more. The chain links TRBV7-8 to TRBJ2-7, with 7 bases that match TRBD1. Germline V gene sequence: CDR1 SGHVS, CDR2 FQNEAQ. This CDR3 spans 17 amino acids. After removal of 5 bases from V and 5 bases from J, the junction contained 18 bases not matched to a gene. The CDR3 loop is CASSHKIGDRAEDEQYF. The CDR3 DNA reads TGTGCCAGCAGCCACAAAATTGGAGACAGGGCAGAGGACGAGCAGTACTTC.

This clonotype has at least ten counts. The genes are TRBV7-2 and TRBJ2-2, with D possibly being TRBD1 (5 bases). The CDR3 runs 18 residues. Trimming pared 1 base from V and 5 bases from J, leaving 20 bases between. The germline V gene encodes CDR1 SGHTA and CDR2 FQGNSA. The CDR3 region has the DNA TGTGCCAGCAGCTTAGAAAGGCAACAGGCTGGTCGGACCGGGGAGCTGTTTTTT. Protein: CASSLERQQAGRTGELFF.

This CDR3 reads CSARDGSSYNSPLHF. CDR3 nucleotide sequence: TGCAGTGCTAGAGACGGAAGCTCCTATAATTCACCCCTCCACTTT. The chain is built from TRBV20-1 and TRBJ1-6; D remains ambiguous. The CDR3 runs to 15 residues. Trimming removed 0 bases from V and 0 bases from J, with 6 bases in between. CDR1 DFQATT and CDR2 SNEGSKA come from the germline V gene (reference sequence).

The chain carries TRBV5-1 and TRBJ1-2, with a tentative D call TRBD1 (5 bases). Trimming removed 8 bases from V and 5 bases from J, with 19 bases in between. Germline V gene lookup returns CDR1 SGHRS and CDR2 YFSETQ. The CDR3 has 14 amino acids. The CDR3 loop reads CASVPSEGLYGYTF. In DNA form, the CDR3 reads TGCGCCAGTGTCCCGTCCGAGGGGCTTTATGGCTACACCTTC.

The J gene is TRBJ2-3, the V gene TRBV7-2, with TRBD2 matching 12 bases. The length of the CDR3 is 17 residues. V lost 6 bases and J lost 2; bases outside the gene matches: 9. Germline V lookup: CDR1 SGHTA, CDR2 FQGNSA. The CDR3 sequence is CASRSGLAGIYTDTQYF. DNA for the CDR3: TGTGCCAGCAGGTCCGGACTAGCGGGGATATACACAGATACGCAGTATTTT.

This clonotype was found many times. CDR3 region: CARNPGTGDSPLHF. CDR3 bases: TGTGCCAGGAACCCCGGGACAGGGGATTCACCCCTCCACTTT. The chain employs TRBV2 and TRBJ1-6; 10 bases are shared with TRBD1. The CDR3 totals 14 residues. CDR1 is SNHLY and CDR2 is FYNNEI in the germline V gene. J lost 8 bases, V lost 9 bases, and 7 bases had no gene match.

This clonotype has ten or more counts. This chain connects TRBV7-8 to TRBJ1-2, with a possible D match to TRBD1 (5 bases). The CDR3 totals 14 residues. Germline CDR1 is SGHVS and CDR2 is FQNEAQ. The V end lost 4 bases, the J end lost 4 bases, and 13 bases lay between the germline ends. The CDR3 nucleotides are TGTGCCAGCAGCTCAGGGCAGGGATCCTATGGCTACACCTTC. Its translation is CASSSGQGSYGYTF.

In its sample, this clonotype was seen many times. The rearrangement joins TRBV18 to TRBJ2-7; D possibly matches TRBD1 or TRBD2 (6 bases each). The V gene's germline CDR1 is KGHSH and CDR2 LQKENI. Trimming removed 8 bases at V and 3 bases at J, with 17 bases between. CDR3 length: 14 residues. CDR3: CASGGGQQSYEQYF. The CDR3 DNA reads as TGTGCCAGCGGAGGGGGGCAACAAAGCTACGAGCAGTACTTC.

This clonotype has a handful of counts. In DNA, the CDR3 is TGCAGCGCAAGACAGGGGGTAACAGATACGCAGTATTTT. It encodes CSARQGVTDTQYF. J is TRBJ2-3 and V is TRBV29-1; 9 bases match TRBD1. The V gene end was trimmed by 7 bases and the J gene end by 3 bases; junction bases not matched to a gene: 5. This CDR3 is built from 13 residues. Germline V gives CDR1 SQVTM, CDR2 ANQGSEA.

There are many counts of this clonotype. The chain is built from TRBV3-1 and TRBJ2-5, with D maybe TRBD1 (5 bases). The V end lost 0 bases, the J end lost 7 bases, and 9 bases lay between the germline ends. Germline V gene lookup returns CDR1 LGHDT and CDR2 YNNKEL (reference sequence). CDR3 length: 13 amino acids. CDR3 loop: CASSQDSQGTQYF. CDR3 nucleotide sequence: TGTGCCAGCAGCCAAGACAGCCAGGGGACCCAGTACTTC.

Ten or more counts support this clonotype. V is TRBV6-5 and J is TRBJ2-6, with 12 bases lining up with TRBD1. V lost 6 bases, J lost 1 base, and 4 bases stayed unmatched. The germline V gene encodes CDR1 MNHEY and CDR2 SVGAGI. This CDR3 is built from 17 residues. DNA of the CDR3: TGTGCCAGCAGCCTGGGACAGGGGGCTTCTGGGGCCAACGTCCTGACTTTC. Residues: CASSLGQGASGANVLTF.

This clonotype was detected many times. The gene calls are TRBV6-4 and TRBJ2-2, with D perhaps TRBD2 (5 bases). This CDR3 spans 13 amino acids. The V gene's germline CDR1 is MRHNA and CDR2 SNTAGT. The V and J ends lost 0 bases and 6 bases respectively, with 5 bases between them. CDR3 in amino acids: CASSDSSAGELFF. As DNA, the CDR3 is TGTGCCAGCAGTGACTCTAGCGCCGGGGAGCTGTTTTTT.

This clonotype was counted many times. V is TRBV5-1 and J is TRBJ1-2, with D possibly matching TRBD1 (5 bases). Germline loops: CDR1 SGHRS, CDR2 YFSETQ. CDR3 length: 16 amino acids. With 4 bases removed from V and 6 bases from J, the gap between germline ends came to 22 bases. The CDR3 sequence: CASSAPTAGSKNGYTF. The CDR3 DNA sequence: TGCGCCAGCAGCGCCCCAACGGCAGGGAGTAAGAATGGCTACACCTTC.

CDR3 nucleotides: TGTGCCAGCGGGGAGGCAGATACGCAGTATTTT. Its protein product is CASGEADTQYF. V and J are TRBV2 and TRBJ2-3, with a weak D call TRBD2 (6 bases). CDR1 and CDR2 from the germline V gene are SNHLY and FYNNEI. V was shortened by 8 bases and J by 4 bases, with 7 bases between the two germline ends. The length of the CDR3 is 11 residues.

This clonotype showed up many times. This chain connects TRBV18 to TRBJ2-2; no reliable D call. Trimming took off 3 bases at V and 0 bases at J, with 8 bases between the two ends. CDR3 length: 15 amino acids. Germline CDR1 and CDR2: KGHSH and LQKENI. The CDR3 here is CASSPTVANTGELFF. CDR3 DNA: TGTGCCAGCTCACCGACTGTCGCGAACACCGGGGAGCTGTTTTTT.

This clonotype was observed many times. The V gene is TRBV5-1, the J gene TRBJ2-3; 14 bases are a match to TRBD2. CDR1 is SGHRS and CDR2 is YFSETQ in the germline V gene. This CDR3 is built from 16 residues. V dropped 4 bases and J dropped 6; count of bases not matched to a gene: 7. For the CDR3, the DNA is TGCGCCAGCAGCACTGGGACTAGCGGGAGATCCGATACGCAGTATTTT. As protein: CASSTGTSGRSDTQYF.

This clonotype has a handful of counts. This chain joins TRBV28 and TRBJ2-7, with D unresolved. The CDR3 is 14 amino acids. Trimming shortened V by 4 bases and J by 2 bases, and 12 bases separated the two germline ends. Germline lookup yields CDR1 MDHEN and CDR2 SYDVKM. For the CDR3, the DNA is TGTGCCAGCAGTTCCTTACCCACACCCTACGAGCAGTACTTC. Translating gives CASSSLPTPYEQYF.

The chain uses TRBV6-4 and TRBJ1-6, with 7 positions matching TRBD1. CDR1 MRHNA and CDR2 SNTAGT come from the germline V gene. The CDR3 sequence is 15 residues long. With 0 bases clipped from V and 6 bases from J, the junction kept 2 bases outside the gene matches. The DNA of the CDR3 is TGTGCCAGCAGTGACTCTTCAGGGGGTAATTCACCCCTCCACTTT. It encodes CASSDSSGGNSPLHF.

This clonotype is deemed medium-sized (0.01 to 0.1%). The V and J genes are TRBV28 and TRBJ2-7; 11 bases agree with TRBD1. V was clipped by 4 bases and J by 1 base; unmatched bases: 6. The CDR3 consists of 16 residues. From germline, CDR1 is MDHEN and CDR2 SYDVKM. Here the CDR3 DNA reads TGTGCCAGCAGTTCTCCGGACAGGGGGCTGTCCTACGAGCAGTACTTC. Amino acid sequence: CASSSPDRGLSYEQYF.

The chain couples TRBV29-1 to TRBJ1-1; no clear D gene. This CDR3 comprises 12 residues. Trimming shortened V by 7 bases and J by 0 bases, and 9 bases separated the two germline ends. Germline assignment: CDR1 SQVTM and CDR2 ANQGSEA. The CDR3 sequence: CSAQSLNTEAFF. For the CDR3, the DNA is TGCAGCGCACAGAGCTTGAACACTGAAGCTTTCTTT. The variable domain in full, completed from reference TRBV29-1 and TRBJ1-1, reads SAVISQKPSRDICQRGTSLTIQCQVDSQVTMMFWYRQQPGQSLTLIATANQGSEATYESGFVIDKFPISRPNLTFSTLTVSNMSPEDSSIYLCSAQSLNTEAFFGQGTRLTVV.

There are many counts of this clonotype. This sequence joins TRBV5-1 and TRBJ2-1, with 7 positions matching TRBD1. The CDR3 runs 15 residues. After removal of 0 bases from V and 7 bases from J, the junction contained 7 bases not matched to a gene. Germline CDR1 and CDR2: SGHRS and YFSETQ. The CDR3 sequence is CASSLETGSWNEQFF. The CDR3 DNA is TGCGCCAGCAGCTTGGAGACAGGGTCATGGAATGAGCAGTTCTTC.

The CDR3 spells CASSEDHGTGPNSPLHF. CDR3 coding DNA: TGTGCCAGCAGTGAAGACCACGGGACAGGGCCTAATTCACCCCTCCACTTT. The rearrangement links TRBV2 to TRBJ1-6, with 9 nucleotides matching TRBD1. J was trimmed by 6 bases and V by 1 base; bases with no gene match: 7. From germline, CDR1 is SNHLY and CDR2 FYNNEI. The length of the CDR3 is 17 residues.

This clonotype occurred many times. The V call is TRBV3-1, the J call TRBJ2-2, with D uncertain. The V gene lost 3 bases and the J gene lost 2 bases, with 10 bases spanning the gap. Germline V gene lookup returns CDR1 LGHDT and CDR2 YNNKEL (reference sequence). The CDR3 contains 15 residues. Here the CDR3 DNA reads TGTGCCAGCAGCCACCTGGCATCCAACACCGGGGAGCTGTTTTTT. Protein: CASSHLASNTGELFF.

This clonotype was seen at least ten times. The chain employs TRBV6-2 or TRBV6-3 and TRBJ2-7; the D is unclear. Trimming removed 5 bases from V and 7 bases from J, with 9 bases in between. The CDR3 extends over 11 amino acids. The germline V gene encodes CDR1 MNHEY and CDR2 SVGEGT. The CDR3 DNA sequence: TGTGCCAGCAGTATGGGGTTGGAGCAGTACTTC. As protein: CASSMGLEQYF.

This clonotype appeared a few times. The rearrangement links TRBV7-9 to TRBJ2-7; D is perhaps TRBD2 (6 bases). From germline, CDR1 is SEHNR and CDR2 FQNEAQ (reference sequence). The CDR3 spans 15 residues. V gave up 2 bases and J gave up 7 bases, with 18 bases separating them. The CDR3 sequence: CASSLQGIGGQEQYF. DNA of the CDR3: TGTGCCAGCAGCTTACAGGGAATCGGGGGTCAAGAGCAGTACTTC.

J is TRBJ2-3 and V is TRBV5-1; TRBD2 aligns across 13 bases. CDR1 is SGHRS, CDR2 YFSETQ, per germline. This CDR3 has 18 residues. With 0 bases clipped from V and 4 bases from J, the junction kept 8 bases outside the gene matches. The CDR3 nucleotides are TGCGCCAGCAGCTTGGGGGGACTAGCGGGGCGTGTGGCAGATACGCAGTATTTT. Protein sequence: CASSLGGLAGRVADTQYF.

This chain connects TRBV27 to TRBJ1-2; D remains unclear. Trimming left V 2 bases short and J 0 bases short, with 13 bases between. There are 16 residues in the CDR3. Germline V gives CDR1 MNHEY, CDR2 SMNVEV (reference sequence). This chain's CDR3 is CASSLRYGETNYGYTF. In DNA, the CDR3 is TGTGCCAGCAGTTTACGGTACGGCGAAACTAACTATGGCTACACCTTC.

This clonotype appeared many times. CDR3 nucleotides: TGTGCCAGCAGCTTAGCGGGGCCCGGGGGGACTAACTACAATGAGCAGTTCTTC. Translating gives CASSLAGPGGTNYNEQFF. The rearrangement uses TRBV11-2 and TRBJ2-1; 7 bases agree with TRBD2. The J segment lost 3 bases and the V segment lost 1 base, leaving 12 bases of the junction unmatched. This CDR3 comprises 18 residues. Germline V gives CDR1 SGHAT, CDR2 FQNNGV.

Here the CDR3 DNA reads TGCGCCAGCAGCTTTTACGGGAGGGCCGGAATTGGAGATACGCAGTATTTT. Protein sequence: CASSFYGRAGIGDTQYF. This chain joins TRBV5-1 and TRBJ2-3; 8 nucleotides match TRBD2. This CDR3 has 17 residues. The V gene end was trimmed by 2 bases and the J gene end by 5 bases; junction bases not matched to a gene: 13. Germline V gene sequence: CDR1 SGHRS, CDR2 YFSETQ.

The rearrangement links TRBV29-1 to TRBJ2-1, with TRBD2 matching 7 bases. Germline V lookup: CDR1 SQVTM, CDR2 ANQGSEA. The CDR3 has 14 residues. The J segment lost 4 bases and the V segment lost 0 bases, leaving 3 bases of the junction unmatched. CDR3 amino acids: CSVEEGRGYNEQFF. The DNA of the CDR3 is TGCAGCGTTGAAGAGGGGCGGGGGTACAATGAGCAGTTCTTC.